This T cell receptor (beta chain) was documented in a study of HIV-infected patients and healthy controls. The repertoire came from unfractionated whole blood and reflected all unsorted peripheral T cells. In this sample, this clonotype turned up many times. There are 16 residues in the CDR3. Germline loops: CDR1 LNHNV, CDR2 YYDKDF (reference sequence). The V segment lost 2 bases and the J segment 1 base; nucleotides outside the gene matches: 4. Reverse transcription used around 500 ng RNA and constant-region primers for alpha and beta. Separate chain-specific third strand synthesis with multiplexing indices produced the alpha and beta libraries. Using its own MiXCR run on the 5' RACE reads, TCRdb lists one record per CDR3 protein. The sample consists of 18,000 or so distinct CDR3 sequences, less than 15% of them appearing once.

This sequence joins TRBV15 and TRBJ2-4; 8 bases are a match to TRBD1. This clonotype was obtained from an adult in good health. Sequences were obtained from blood. This chain's CDR3 is CATSRQGADAKNIQYF. Written as DNA, the CDR3 is TGTGCCACCAGCAGACAGGGGGCGGATGCCAAAAACATTCAGTACTTC.